A single sample is the source of the 32 T cell receptor beta chains below, sequenced in a study of OX40 agonist ivuxolimab in advanced cancers. The table came from immunoSEQ multiplex PCR; TCRdb's copy has only in-frame clones and leaves some out. Of tens of thousands of clones listed, approximately 80% are singletons. The material was CD4+ or CD8+ T cells sorted from blood, obtained in a trial of the OX40 agonist ivuxolimab. These receptors were collected from an adult with an advanced solid tumor such as melanoma, head and neck, liver or kidney cancer.

This clone was seen a single time. The J gene is TRBJ1-5, the V gene TRBV7-9, with 7 bases that match TRBD1. Per the germline V gene, CDR1 is SEHNR and CDR2 is FQNEAQ (reference sequence). With 3 bases clipped from V and 4 bases from J, the junction kept 0 bases outside the gene matches. This CDR3 contains 13 residues. In DNA form, the CDR3 reads TGTGCCAGCAGCTTGGGACAGAATCAGCCCCAGCATTTT. This encodes CASSLGQNQPQHF.

V is TRBV7-9 and J is TRBJ2-1, with D possibly TRBD2 on 5 matching bases. V was cut by 1 base and J by 8 bases, with 12 bases left in between. Germline lookup yields CDR1 SEHNR and CDR2 FQNEAQ (reference sequence). This CDR3 has 14 residues. The CDR3 region has the DNA TGTGCCAGCAGCTTAGAGGCCGGGGTCCATGAGCAGTTCTTC. This gives the protein CASSLEAGVHEQFF. The variable domain in full, completed from reference TRBV7-9 and TRBJ2-1, reads DTGVSQNPRHKITKRGQNVTFRCDPISEHNRLYWYRQTLGQGPEFLTYFQNEAQLEKSRLLSDRFSAERPKGSFSTLEIQRTEQGDSAMYLCASSLEAGVHEQFFGPGTRLTVL.

V gene TRBV19 combines with J gene TRBJ2-1; the match to TRBD1 covers 11 bases. V lost 7 bases to trimming and J lost 5 bases; unmatched junction nucleotides: 7. CDR3 length: 15 residues. Germline CDR1 and CDR2: LNHDA and SQIVND (reference sequence). The CDR3 loop is CASKKGTGGDNEQFF. The DNA for the CDR3 is TGTGCCAGTAAAAAGGGGACAGGGGGGGACAATGAGCAGTTCTTC.

The chain has TRBV25-1 and TRBJ1-2, with D unclear. CDR1 is MGHDK, CDR2 SYGVNS, per germline. CDR3 length: 13 amino acids. Trimming took 8 bases from V and 8 from J, leaving 18 bases between them. The CDR3 reads CASRETSAVGYTF. CDR3 sequence (DNA): TGTGCCAGCCGGGAGACTTCAGCCGTGGGCTACACCTTC.

The chain recombines TRBV27 with TRBJ2-1, with 7 bases that match TRBD2. Trimming cost V 7 bases and J 6 bases; bases outside gene matches: 15. The CDR3 consists of 16 residues. Germline assignment: CDR1 MNHEY and CDR2 SMNVEV (reference sequence). As DNA, the CDR3 is TGTGCCAGCAAAAGGAGGACGGGAGGCCCCAGCAATGAGCAGTTCTTC. It specifies CASKRRTGGPSNEQFF.

The V call is TRBV2, the J call TRBJ2-4; no definite D call. CDR1 is SNHLY and CDR2 is FYNNEI in the germline V gene. V lost 3 bases, J lost 2 bases, and 17 bases lay in between. There are 17 residues in the CDR3. DNA for the CDR3: TGTGCCAGCAGTGAGGAGTGGCGGTTCAGTACCAAAAACATTCAGTACTTC. This gives the protein CASSEEWRFSTKNIQYF.

On this clone itself: Other nucleotide sequences from this sample produce the same CDR3. The V and J genes are TRBV2 and TRBJ1-3; 7 nucleotides match TRBD1. The CDR3 consists of 15 residues. The J segment lost 4 bases and the V segment lost 3 bases, leaving 6 bases of the junction unmatched. CDR1 and CDR2 (germline): SNHLY, FYNNEI. The CDR3 nucleotides read TGTGCCAGCAGTGAGGAGGAGACAGGGGGAAACACCATATATTTT. Protein product: CASSEEETGGNTIYF. The variable domain in full, with the rest retrieved from reference TRBV2 and TRBJ1-3, is EPEVTQTPSHQVTQMGQEVILRCVPISNHLYFYWYRQILGQKVEFLVSFYNNEISEKSEIFDDQFSVERPDGSNFTLKIRSTKLEDSAMYFCASSEEETGGNTIYFGEGSWLTVV.

The rearrangement joins TRBV27 to TRBJ2-4, with D possibly matching TRBD2 (6 bases). The V end lost 3 bases, the J end lost 2 bases, and 8 bases lay between the germline ends. CDR1 and CDR2 from the germline V gene are MNHEY and SMNVEV (reference sequence). The CDR3 consists of 14 residues. CDR3 protein: CASSLGTSKNIQYF. As DNA, the CDR3 is TGTGCCAGCAGTTTGGGGACTTCCAAAAACATTCAGTACTTC.

J is TRBJ1-3 and V is TRBV19, with D unclear. Germline V gene data show CDR1 as LNHDA and CDR2 as SQIVND (reference sequence). Trimming removed 3 bases at V and 4 bases at J, with 7 bases between. This CDR3 comprises 13 residues. As DNA, the CDR3 is TGTGCCAGTAGTATCGCCGGGGGAAACACCATATATTTT. Amino acid sequence: CASSIAGGNTIYF.

The gene calls are TRBV29-1 and TRBJ2-7, with 11 bases fitting TRBD2. With 3 bases clipped from V and 6 bases from J, the junction kept 10 bases outside the gene matches. The germline V gene has CDR1 SQVTM and CDR2 ANQGSEA. This CDR3 spans 15 amino acids. The chain's CDR3 is CSVDGLAGGPGEQYF. DNA for the CDR3: TGCAGCGTTGACGGGTTAGCGGGAGGGCCAGGCGAGCAGTACTTC.

The chain combines TRBV5-6 with TRBJ1-2; 7 bases line up with TRBD1. J gave up 4 bases and V 5 bases, and 8 bases lay outside the gene matches. From germline, CDR1 is SGHDT and CDR2 YYEEEE. The CDR3 is made up of 14 amino acids. CDR3 DNA sequence: TGTGCCAGCAGGTTTCGACAGGGTAGCTATGGCTACACCTTC. Translating gives CASRFRQGSYGYTF.

The chain links TRBV19 to TRBJ2-5; 7 bases align to TRBD1. J gave up 5 bases and V 3 bases, and 12 bases lay outside the gene matches. The germline CDR1 and CDR2 sequences are LNHDA and SQIVND (reference sequence). The CDR3 runs 16 residues. The CDR3 protein is CASSIAIRDRRETQYF. DNA for the CDR3: TGTGCCAGTAGTATTGCGATCCGGGACAGAAGGGAGACCCAGTACTTC. Complete variable domain (other parts from reference TRBV19 and TRBJ2-5): DGGITQSPKYLFRKEGQNVTLSCEQNLNHDAMYWYRQDPGQGLRLIYYSQIVNDFQKGDIAEGYSVSREKKESFPLTVTSAQKNPTAFYLCASSIAIRDRRETQYFGPGTRLLVL.

This clone was observed a single time. V is TRBV5-1 and J is TRBJ2-3; D not certain. CDR1 is SGHRS and CDR2 is YFSETQ in the germline V gene. The CDR3 totals 15 residues. The germline V and J ends were trimmed by 2 bases and 0 bases, with 10 bases remaining between them. The CDR3: CASSFRPASTDTQYF. CDR3 nucleotide sequence: TGCGCCAGCAGCTTCCGGCCAGCCAGCACAGATACGCAGTATTTT. Combining the CDR3 with reference TRBV5-1 and TRBJ2-3 gives the whole variable domain KAGVTQTPRYLIKTRGQQVTLSCSPISGHRSVSWYQQTPGQGLQFLFEYFSETQRNKGNFPGRFSGRQFSNSRSEMNVSTLELGDSALYLCASSFRPASTDTQYFGPGTRLTVL.

This chain connects TRBV21-1 to TRBJ2-1; the DNA was not compared with TRBD2, the D call given in the table. TRBV21-1 corresponds to a pseudogene. There are 18 residues in the CDR3. CDR3 loop: CASSRWVGASGRAPALFF. The CDR3 coding sequence is TGTGCCAGCAGCCGTTGGGTCGGAGCTAGCGGGAGGGCCCCCGCTCTGTTCTTC.

V gene TRBV2 combines with J gene TRBJ2-5; 7 bases line up with TRBD1. Germline values: CDR1 SNHLY, CDR2 FYNNEI. The CDR3 contains 14 residues. Trimming took 6 bases from V and 1 from J; bases not matched to a gene: 5. CDR3 region: CASSQRTGQETQYF. The CDR3 DNA sequence: TGTGCCAGCAGCCAACGGACAGGCCAAGAGACCCAGTACTTC. Full variable domain (rest looked up from reference TRBV2 and TRBJ2-5): EPEVTQTPSHQVTQMGQEVILRCVPISNHLYFYWYRQILGQKVEFLVSFYNNEISEKSEIFDDQFSVERPDGSNFTLKIRSTKLEDSAMYFCASSQRTGQETQYFGPGTRLLVL.

The chain has TRBV28 and TRBJ2-7; possibly TRBD1 for D (5 bases). V was trimmed by 4 bases and J by 4 bases, leaving 8 bases between them. The CDR3 is made up of 12 amino acids. The germline CDR1 and CDR2 sequences are MDHEN and SYDVKM. For the CDR3, the DNA is TGTGCCAGCAGTTGGGGCAAATACGAGCAGTACTTC. Its translation is CASSWGKYEQYF.

The genes are TRBV4-3 and TRBJ2-1; 7 nucleotides match TRBD2. Germline CDR1 LGHNA, CDR2 YSLEER. CDR3 length: 17 residues. The V gene end was trimmed by 1 base and the J gene end by 4 bases; junction bases not matched to a gene: 10. The DNA of the CDR3 is TGCGCCAGCAGCCAAGCCCCGGGACTAATAAGTTACAATGAGCAGTTCTTC. Its protein is CASSQAPGLISYNEQFF.

The genes are TRBV5-6 and TRBJ2-5, with TRBD1 matching 7 bases. CDR3 length: 13 amino acids. V shed 5 bases, J shed 5 bases, and the junction held 6 bases outside the gene matches. Per the germline V gene, CDR1 is SGHDT and CDR2 is YYEEEE. This CDR3 is CASSSRGRETQYF. CDR3 sequence (DNA): TGTGCCAGCAGTTCGAGGGGGCGGGAGACCCAGTACTTC.

V and J are TRBV25-1 and TRBJ2-1, with a tentative D call TRBD1 (5 bases). V was clipped by 7 bases and J by 7 bases, with 11 bases between them. Germline loops: CDR1 MGHDK, CDR2 SYGVNS. This CDR3 region has 12 residues. CDR3 sequence reads: CASTDSANEQFF. CDR3 in DNA: TGTGCCAGCACTGACAGTGCTAATGAGCAGTTCTTC.

The V gene is TRBV7-9, the J gene TRBJ2-7; D is tentatively TRBD1 or TRBD2 (5 bases each). V shed 5 bases and J shed 2 bases, with 13 bases lying between them. Per the germline V gene, CDR1 is SEHNR and CDR2 is FQNEAQ (reference sequence). This CDR3 is built from 14 residues. The CDR3: CASSPEGWAYEQYF. CDR3 nucleotide sequence: TGTGCCAGCAGCCCCGAGGGGTGGGCCTACGAGCAGTACTTC.

The chain couples TRBV29-1 to TRBJ2-3; the D gene is possibly TRBD1 (6 bases). V lost 0 bases and J lost 2, with 9 bases in between. The CDR3 consists of 14 residues. Per germline, CDR1 SQVTM and CDR2 ANQGSEA. DNA of the CDR3: TGCAGCGTTGAAGAGGGGGCCTTCACAGATACGCAGTATTTT. It specifies CSVEEGAFTDTQYF.

The chain recombines TRBV5-4 with TRBJ2-1, with a tentative D call TRBD1 (6 bases). Germline CDR1 reads SGHNT; CDR2 reads YYREEE (reference sequence). The CDR3 covers 14 residues. Trimming pared 4 bases from V and 9 bases from J, leaving 17 bases between. This CDR3 is CASSPDSPRGEQFF. The DNA for the CDR3 is TGTGCCAGCAGCCCGGACAGCCCGAGGGGTGAGCAGTTCTTC. The complete variable domain, with remaining parts taken from reference TRBV5-4 and TRBJ2-1, reads ETGVTQSPTHLIKTRGQQVTLRCSSQSGHNTVSWYQQALGQGPQFIFQYYREEENGRGNFPPRFSGLQFPNYSSELNVNALELDDSALYLCASSPDSPRGEQFFGPGTRLTVL.

The V and J genes are TRBV5-1 and TRBJ2-6, with D perhaps TRBD2 (6 bases). V was shortened by 4 bases and J by 0 bases, with 14 bases between the two germline ends. Per the germline V gene, CDR1 is SGHRS and CDR2 is YFSETQ. CDR3 length equals 17 residues. The CDR3 DNA reads TGCGCCAGCAGCAATAGCGGCATGAGCTCTGGGGCCAACGTCCTGACTTTC. Its protein product is CASSNSGMSSGANVLTF.

This clone was detected once. V is TRBV11-2 and J is TRBJ1-4; TRBD1 is a possible D gene (5 bases). This CDR3 is built from 14 residues. Germline V gene sequence: CDR1 SGHAT, CDR2 FQNNGV. The V end lost 2 bases, the J end lost 8 bases, and 12 bases lay between the germline ends. This chain's CDR3 is CASSLRAGLEKLFF. The CDR3 DNA reads as TGTGCCAGCAGCTTAAGGGCAGGGCTCGAAAAACTGTTTTTT.

The rearrangement uses TRBV7-9 and TRBJ2-1; D remains ambiguous. The germline V gene has CDR1 SEHNR and CDR2 FQNEAQ (reference sequence). Trimming left V 6 bases short and J 3 bases short, with 3 bases between. The CDR3 has 11 residues. CDR3: CASSHYNEQFF. For the CDR3, the DNA is TGTGCCAGCAGTCACTACAATGAGCAGTTCTTC.

The rearrangement joins TRBV19 to TRBJ2-5; D is unclear. Germline assignment: CDR1 LNHDA and CDR2 SQIVND (reference sequence). The CDR3 consists of 15 residues. V lost 4 bases and J lost 4, with 16 bases in between. This chain's CDR3 is CASSTHSSFRETQYF. The CDR3 region has the DNA TGTGCCAGTAGTACACACTCAAGTTTCCGAGAGACCCAGTACTTC.

The gene calls are TRBV7-2 and TRBJ2-1; D is unclear. The V gene lost 2 bases and the J gene lost 9 bases, with 8 bases spanning the gap. In germline, CDR1 is SGHTA, CDR2 FQGNSA. The CDR3 spans 12 residues. The CDR3 protein is CASSLTISEQFF. In DNA form, the CDR3 reads TGTGCCAGCAGCTTAACAATAAGTGAGCAGTTCTTC.

The V call is TRBV4-2, the J call TRBJ2-1; 11 bases map to TRBD2. CDR3 length equals 17 residues. V shed 0 bases, J shed 4 bases, and the junction held 5 bases outside the gene matches. Germline CDR1 reads LGHNA; CDR2 reads YNFKEQ. CDR3 in amino acids: CASSQELAGVSYNEQFF. In DNA form, the CDR3 reads TGTGCCAGCAGCCAAGAACTAGCGGGAGTCTCGTACAATGAGCAGTTCTTC.

This sequence joins TRBV11-3 and TRBJ1-4; tentatively, D is TRBD1 (6 bases). Germline V gives CDR1 SGHNT, CDR2 YENEEA. The V end was cut by 5 bases, the J end by 10 bases, with 20 bases between. The CDR3 sequence is 15 residues long. The CDR3 DNA reads TGTGCCAGCAGCGCCATGGGACACCAAAACGGAAAACTGTTTTTT. The encoded protein is CASSAMGHQNGKLFF.

V usage is TRBV11-3 and J usage is TRBJ2-3, with TRBD1 as a possible D gene (5 bases). The germline V gene encodes CDR1 SGHNT and CDR2 YENEEA. This CDR3 comprises 13 residues. V gave up 5 bases and J gave up 4 bases, with 10 bases separating them. The CDR3 DNA reads TGTGCCAGCAGCCCAGGGCCCGCAGATACGCAGTATTTT. The encoded protein is CASSPGPADTQYF.

This clone was picked up one time. The J gene is TRBJ2-3, the V gene TRBV29-1, with TRBD2 as a possible D gene (5 bases). There are 16 residues in the CDR3. V shed 0 bases and J shed 2 bases, with 15 bases lying between them. CDR1 is SQVTM, CDR2 ANQGSEA, per germline. The CDR3, as DNA: TGCAGCGTTGAAGATCTCCTTCGGGATGCCACAGATACGCAGTATTTT. Its protein is CSVEDLLRDATDTQYF.

V usage is TRBV5-4 and J usage is TRBJ1-2, with 8 nucleotides matching TRBD1. V was pared by 2 bases and J by 5 bases, with 8 bases of the junction left unmatched. The CDR3 loop spans 15 amino acids. The germline V gene encodes CDR1 SGHNT and CDR2 YYREEE (reference sequence). The CDR3 reads CASSFGQGFIYGYTF. Here the CDR3 DNA reads TGTGCCAGCAGCTTCGGACAGGGCTTTATTTATGGCTACACCTTC.